This T cell receptor beta chain was found in a study of vaccination and CD4 T cells after COVID-19. Comments on this clonotype: Antigen specificity is unknown.

The Oncomine TCR Beta short-read assay was applied to DNA of cultured CD4+ T cells. TCRdb independently ran MiXCR on the PCR reads; one entry per CDR3 protein. The table has around 20,000 distinct CDR3 sequences, about half seen once. Treatment of the sample: roughly 11-day PBMC culture with coronavirus spike peptide pools or control peptides (ViraFEST assay). The TCR was taken from a human donor who had recovered from COVID-19. The material sequenced was CD4+ T cells from blood, cultured in vitro, taken before SARS-CoV-2 vaccination.

This chain's CDR3 is CASSQGQGGNTIYF. The CDR3 DNA reads TGTGCCAGCTCCCAAGGACAGGGAGGAAACACCATATATTTT. This chain uses TRBV6-1 with TRBJ1-3; 8 positions agree with TRBD1. The germline gives CDR1 MNHNS, CDR2 SASEGT. V dropped 8 bases and J dropped 4; count of bases not matched to a gene: 7. The CDR3 runs 14 residues.